This T cell receptor (beta chain) was captured by sequencing in a study of T cells in localized non-small cell lung cancer. Findings of the study overall: When the top 100 tumor clones were examined, a median about 60 of them also appeared in the adjacent lung, which was paired and uninvolved. Elevated blood T cell density was associated with longer overall survival. Without multi-region sequencing, intratumor heterogeneity could not be excluded. It was uninvolved adjacent lung that showed the highest T cell clonality, exceeding tumor.

The CDR3 length is 13 residues. With 4 bases clipped from V and 11 bases from J, the junction kept 11 bases outside the gene matches. From germline, CDR1 is SGHDT and CDR2 YYEEEE. To note about this clone: The antigen is unknown.

The data were produced by immunoSEQ multiplex PCR, yet TCRdb's version contains in-frame clones alone and is incomplete. The sample gives 45,000 to 60,000 clones, about 86% of which show up once; roughly 2.5% is in the top ten. The chain joins TRBV5-6 to TRBJ1-1, with 7 bases fitting TRBD1. The sequencing here drew on PBMCs, taken before any cancer treatment. The sequence derives from a man between 40 and 69 years old with stage II lung adenocarcinoma. The CDR3 spells CASSPGQTIEAFF. CDR3 nucleotide sequence: TGTGCCAGCAGCCCGGGACAGACTATTGAGGCTTTCTTT.